Listed below are T cell receptor beta chains from one sample, sequenced in a study of beta chain features in type 1 diabetes. Repertoires were generated with immunoSEQ multiplex PCR, while TCRdb's copy carries only in-frame clones and drops some. This table holds 140,000 or so clones, about 10% found once. The sequenced sample consisted of central memory CD4+ T cells from blood. The receptors were sampled from a man younger than 35 in good health. CDR3s include the opening cysteine and the closing phenylalanine or tryptophan. The D gene is left open where the match is weak. Some rows mark clone size as missing; the rest say once, few, many or name a class of expanded clone.

TRBV30	-	TRBD1	TRBJ1-4	TGTGCCTGGATACCCTCAGGAGGGACAGGGGAAGAAAAACTGTTTTTT	CAWIPSGGTGEEKLFF
TRBV7-2	-	-	TRBJ2-1	TGTGCCAGCAGCCCAGACACCTACAATGAGCAGTTCTTC	CASSPDTYNEQFF
TRBV9	-	-	TRBJ2-1	TGTGCCAGCAGCGTAGAGCGAGGCACCCCCTACAATGAGCAGTTCTTC	CASSVERGTPYNEQFF
TRBV27	-	TRBD1	TRBJ1-6	TGTGCCAGCAGTCGGGGACAGGGGGGCTCACCCCTCCACTTT	CASSRGQGGSPLHF
TRBV28	few	TRBD1	TRBJ2-5	TGTGCCAGCAGTTTCCAGCGGGGACAGGGGGAGACCCAGTACTTC	CASSFQRGQGETQYF
TRBV19	-	TRBD1	TRBJ1-2	TGTGCCAGTACCTCGACAGGGGGCGCCATCTATGGCTACACCTTC	CASTSTGGAIYGYTF
TRBV6-5	few	-	TRBJ1-4	TGTGCCAGCAAAAGGGGCAATGAAAAACTGTTTTTT	CASKRGNEKLFF
TRBV5-8	-	TRBD1	TRBJ2-1	TGTGCCAGCAGCAGGACAGGGCTTGGGTTGAATGAGCAGTTCTTC	CASSRTGLGLNEQFF
TRBV4-2	few	-	TRBJ2-7	TGTGCCAGCAGCCAAGAAAGGACAGAGCAGTACTTC	CASSQERTEQYF
TRBV11-2	few	-	TRBJ2-7	TGTGCCAGCAGCTTCGCGGGACAGCTCTCCTACGAGCAGTACTTC	CASSFAGQLSYEQYF
TRBV7-2	-	-	TRBJ2-3	TGTGCCAGCAGCTACACCGGGACTGAGACTCGGCTTACGCAGTATTTT	CASSYTGTETRLTQYF
TRBV6-5	few	-	TRBJ1-6	TGTGCCAGCAGTTACTCGAGTCAGGATTCACCCCTCCACTTT	CASSYSSQDSPLHF
TRBV7-3	-	TRBD1	TRBJ2-3	TGTGCCGGCCTCCGGGACAGAAGCACAGATACGCAGTATTTT	CAGLRDRSTDTQYF
TRBV2	few	-	TRBJ2-7	TGTGCCAGCAGTGAAGCCCGGGGGACGACCTACGAGCAGTACTTC	CASSEARGTTYEQYF
TRBV7-6	few	TRBD1	TRBJ2-7	TGTGCCAGCAGCCCACGACAGGGGGCGCAGTCCGAGCAGTACTTC	CASSPRQGAQSEQYF
TRBV7-2	few	TRBD2	TRBJ2-7	TGTGCCAGCAGCTACAAGACTAGCGGGGGGCCTTTCTACGAGCAGTACTTC	CASSYKTSGGPFYEQYF
TRBV7-2	few	TRBD2	TRBJ2-2	TGTGCCAGCAGCCGACGTTCGGGGGGGGCCACCGGGGAGCTGTTTTTT	CASSRRSGGATGELFF
TRBV2	-	-	TRBJ2-5	TGTGCCACGGGTAGCGGAAAAGAGACCCAGTACTTC	CATGSGKETQYF
TRBV7-6	many	-	TRBJ2-3	TGTGCCAGCAGCTTAGGAGGCCATGGCTCCACAGATACGCAGTATTTT	CASSLGGHGSTDTQYF
TRBV2	-	TRBD1	TRBJ1-2	TGTGCCAGCAGTGGACAGGGACCCTTCTATGGCTACACCTTC	CASSGQGPFYGYTF
TRBV7-6	few	TRBD1	TRBJ1-6	TGTGCCAGCAGCTTAGGGACAGGGACCTATAATTCACCCCTCCACTTT	CASSLGTGTYNSPLHF
TRBV9	-	TRBD1	TRBJ2-7	TGTGCCAGCAGCTCCCGGACAGGGGATCTCTACGAGCAGTACTTC	CASSSRTGDLYEQYF
TRBV9	many	-	TRBJ2-3	TGTGCCAGCAGCACCCAACCCCAGTCAGATACGCAGTATTTT	CASSTQPQSDTQYF
TRBV7-6	few	-	TRBJ2-5	TGTGCCAGCAGCTTTTTTCCAGGGGACCAAGAGACCCAGTACTTC	CASSFFPGDQETQYF
TRBV14	few	TRBD1	TRBJ1-2	TGTGCCAGCAGTTTTGGACAGGAACGAGTTAACTATGGCTACACCTTC	CASSFGQERVNYGYTF
TRBV11-3	few	-	TRBJ2-3	TGTGCCAGCAGCCAGAGGTCGGGATCAGATACGCAGTATTTT	CASSQRSGSDTQYF
TRBV10-3	-	-	TRBJ1-6	TGTGCCATCAAACTACAGGAGAATTCACCCCTCCACTTT	CAIKLQENSPLHF
TRBV7-2	-	TRBD2	TRBJ2-7	TGTGCCAGCAGCTTAGGCGGGGGGGCGGCCTACGAGCAGTACTTC	CASSLGGGAAYEQYF
TRBV11-2	few	-	TRBJ2-2	TGTGCCAGCAGCTTAGGTGTCAGCGTCAACACCGGGGAGCTGTTTTTT	CASSLGVSVNTGELFF
TRBV5-6	few	TRBD1	TRBJ2-2	TGTGCCAGCAGCTGGGACAGGGGTGGCGGGGAGCTGTTTTTT	CASSWDRGGGELFF
TRBV7-2	-	TRBD2	TRBJ2-7	TGTGCCAGCAGCCCGCGACTAGCGGGGGGTCACGAGCAGTACTTC	CASSPRLAGGHEQYF
TRBV11-3	-	TRBD1	TRBJ2-2	TGTGCCAGCAGCTTTGGACAGGGGAACACCGGGGAGCTGTTTTTT	CASSFGQGNTGELFF
TRBV18	few	-	TRBJ1-5	TGTGCCAGCTCACCAGGGGCGGTCCAGCCCCAGCATTTT	CASSPGAVQPQHF
TRBV9	-	TRBD2	TRBJ2-1	TGTGCCAGCAGCGTTAGCGGGGGGGAGAACAATGAGCAGTTCTTC	CASSVSGGENNEQFF